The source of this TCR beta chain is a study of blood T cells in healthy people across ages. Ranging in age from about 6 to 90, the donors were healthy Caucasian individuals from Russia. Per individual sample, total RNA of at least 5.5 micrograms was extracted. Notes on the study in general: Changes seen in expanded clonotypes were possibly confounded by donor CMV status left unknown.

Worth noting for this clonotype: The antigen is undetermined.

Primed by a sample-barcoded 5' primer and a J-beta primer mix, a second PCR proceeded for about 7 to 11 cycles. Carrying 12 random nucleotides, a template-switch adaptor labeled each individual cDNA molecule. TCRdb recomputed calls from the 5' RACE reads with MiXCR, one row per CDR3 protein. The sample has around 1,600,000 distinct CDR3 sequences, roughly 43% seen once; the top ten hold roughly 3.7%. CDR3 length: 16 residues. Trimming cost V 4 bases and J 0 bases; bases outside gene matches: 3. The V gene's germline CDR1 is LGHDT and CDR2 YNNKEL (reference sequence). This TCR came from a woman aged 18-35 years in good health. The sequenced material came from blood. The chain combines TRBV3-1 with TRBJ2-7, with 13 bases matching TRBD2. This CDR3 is CASSPGLAGNSYEQYF. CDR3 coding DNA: TGTGCCAGCAGCCCGGGACTAGCGGGGAACTCCTACGAGCAGTACTTC.